The 18 T cell receptor beta chains reported below all come from one sample, sequenced in a study of T cell responses to AZD1222 COVID-19 vaccine. Some clones are missing from TCRdb's copy, which holds only in-frame ones; the method was immunoSEQ multiplex PCR. The repertoire includes 150,000 or so clones, about 92% of them detected once, and about 2.8% sits in the top ten. The sequencing used peripheral blood, collected on day 0 of AZD1222 vaccination. These TCRs come from an adult in good health.

The CDR3 DNA follows: TGTGCCAGCAGTGAGGGTATAGGTCGCCTCGATGAGCAGTTCTTC. The encoded protein is CASSEGIGRLDEQFF. V is TRBV6-1 and J is TRBJ2-1, with D unclear. V lost 3 bases, J lost 8 bases, and 17 bases lay in between. The CDR3 consists of 15 residues. Germline CDR1 reads MNHNS; CDR2 reads SASEGT.

V usage is TRBV3-1 (or the pseudogene TRBV3-2) and J usage is TRBJ1-1, with TRBD1 identical over 7 bases. V was pared by 0 bases and J by 0 bases, with 4 bases of the junction left unmatched. Germline lookup yields CDR1 LGHDT and CDR2 YNNKEL (reference sequence). CDR3 length: 16 amino acids. This CDR3 reads CASSQDRTGVNTEAFF. CDR3 nucleotides: TGTGCCAGCAGCCAAGACAGGACAGGAGTGAACACTGAAGCTTTCTTT.

This chain connects TRBV6-1 to TRBJ1-5; D might be TRBD1 (6 bases). The ends were cut back, 1 base at V and 0 bases at J, with 13 bases in the middle. CDR1 MNHNS and CDR2 SASEGT come from the germline V gene. The CDR3 consists of 17 residues. The CDR3 here is CASSEGRGQYSNQPQHF. The CDR3 DNA follows: TGTGCCAGCAGTGAAGGACGGGGGCAATATAGCAATCAGCCCCAGCATTTT.

The chain links TRBV6-5 to TRBJ1-2; no reliable D call. The germline gives CDR1 MNHEY, CDR2 SVGAGI. V shed 2 bases and J shed 4 bases, with 8 bases lying between them. This CDR3 has 13 amino acids. CDR3 sequence (DNA): TGTGCCAGCAGTTACGCTGGCAGCTATGGCTACACCTTC. Translation: CASSYAGSYGYTF.

The genes are TRBV9 and TRBJ1-3; D not resolved. V lost 0 bases and J lost 0, with 7 bases in between. Germline-derived CDR1 and CDR2 are SGDLS and YYNGEE. The CDR3 is made up of 15 amino acids. This CDR3 reads CASSVGRVSGNTIYF. In DNA, the CDR3 is TGTGCCAGCAGCGTAGGGAGAGTCTCTGGAAACACCATATATTTT.

The V call is TRBV11-2, the J call TRBJ2-2, with D perhaps TRBD1 (6 bases). CDR3 length equals 12 residues. Germline CDR1 SGHAT, CDR2 FQNNGV. Between the trimmed V and J ends, which lost 5 bases and 8 bases, there was a span of 9 bases. In nucleotides, the CDR3 is TGTGCCAGCAGCGGACAGAGTGGGGAGCTGTTTTTT. Encoded protein: CASSGQSGELFF.

The chain has TRBV27 and TRBJ2-5; no clear D gene. The CDR3 totals 14 residues. The germline V gene encodes CDR1 MNHEY and CDR2 SMNVEV (reference sequence). V lost 6 bases, J lost 0 bases, and 11 bases lay in between. The CDR3 reads CASSPTKYQETQYF. DNA for the CDR3: TGTGCCAGCAGCCCCACAAAGTACCAAGAGACCCAGTACTTC.

The genes are TRBV29-1 and TRBJ1-1; D not resolved. The CDR3 is made up of 12 amino acids. CDR1 and CDR2 (germline): SQVTM, ANQGSEA. V lost 7 bases to trimming and J lost 0 bases, with 9 bases between them. The CDR3: CSGDQVNTEAFF. CDR3 bases: TGCAGCGGTGATCAGGTGAACACTGAAGCTTTCTTT.

With regard to this clone: This specimen includes other DNA sequences encoding the same CDR3. The V call is TRBV6-5, the J call TRBJ1-3; D gene unclear. From germline, CDR1 is MNHEY and CDR2 SVGAGI. CDR3 size: 15 residues. Trimming stripped 6 bases from V and 0 bases from J, with 12 bases between. The CDR3 region is CASSLDVFSGNTIYF. The CDR3 DNA is TGTGCCAGCAGCCTAGACGTCTTCTCTGGAAACACCATATATTTT.

This chain uses TRBV5-6 with TRBJ1-5; 10 positions match TRBD1. CDR1 is SGHDT and CDR2 is YYEEEE in the germline V gene. This CDR3 is built from 16 residues. Losses at the gene ends were 4 bases for V and 6 bases for J; bases not matched to a gene: 10. CDR3 amino acids: CASSLYRQGAGQPQHF. CDR3 nucleotides: TGTGCCAGCAGCCTCTACCGACAGGGGGCAGGTCAGCCCCAGCATTTT. The complete variable domain, with remaining parts taken from reference TRBV5-6 and TRBJ1-5, reads DAGVTQSPTHLIKTRGQQVTLRCSPKSGHDTVSWYQQALGQGPQFIFQYYEEEERQRGNFPDRFSGHQFPNYSSELNVNALLLGDSALYLCASSLYRQGAGQPQHFGDGTRLSIL.

The rearrangement joins TRBV19 to TRBJ2-1; D gene unclear. The CDR3 is 14 amino acids. The germline gives CDR1 LNHDA, CDR2 SQIVND (reference sequence). The V and J ends lost 7 bases and 12 bases respectively, with 22 bases between them. The CDR3 DNA reads TGTGCCAGTAAGGTTATAGAGAGCAGTGGACCGCAGTTCTTC. Encoded protein: CASKVIESSGPQFF.

The chain combines TRBV6-5 with TRBJ2-1; 10 bases align to TRBD1. This CDR3 contains 14 residues. Germline values: CDR1 MNHEY, CDR2 SVGAGI. The trim removed 6 bases at V and 6 bases at J, leaving 5 bases unmatched. The CDR3 region has the DNA TGTGCCAGCAGATCCCGGACAGGGGGCAATGAGCAGTTCTTC. Translation: CASRSRTGGNEQFF.

This clone was seen more than once but under ten times. V usage is TRBV7-9 and J usage is TRBJ2-5; D gene ambiguous. Germline CDR1 reads SEHNR; CDR2 reads FQNEAQ (reference sequence). The CDR3 has 12 amino acids. V shed 4 bases and J shed 4 bases, with 7 bases lying between them. For the CDR3, the DNA is TGTGCCAGCAGCTCAGAAGGAGAGACCCAGTACTTC. Protein: CASSSEGETQYF. The full variable domain, completed using reference TRBV7-9 and TRBJ2-5, is DTGVSQNPRHKITKRGQNVTFRCDPISEHNRLYWYRQTLGQGPEFLTYFQNEAQLEKSRLLSDRFSAERPKGSFSTLEIQRTEQGDSAMYLCASSSEGETQYFGPGTRLLVL.

V is TRBV20-1 and J is TRBJ2-1; D is unresolved. Trimming took off 7 bases at V and 6 bases at J, with 7 bases between the two ends. CDR3 length equals 10 residues. Germline V CDR1 and CDR2: DFQATT, SNEGSKA (reference sequence). Written as DNA, the CDR3 is TGCAGTGAAGGTTCCAATGAGCAGTTCTTC. This translates into CSEGSNEQFF.

The gene calls are TRBV12-3 or TRBV12-4 and TRBJ1-2; TRBD1 matches at 8 bases. V trimming: 5 bases; J trimming: 8 bases; junction bases outside the gene matches: 7. This CDR3 contains 13 residues. CDR3 region: CASSTGQGYGYTF. The CDR3 region has the DNA TGTGCCAGCAGTACAGGACAGGGATACGGCTACACCTTC.

The chain joins TRBV24-1 to TRBJ2-2, with 9 positions matching TRBD1. The CDR3 has 19 residues. The J segment lost 4 bases and the V segment lost 0 bases, leaving 11 bases of the junction unmatched. CDR1 and CDR2 from the germline V gene are KGHDR and SFDVKD. CDR3: CATSDLVIGTGLGTGELFF. DNA for the CDR3: TGTGCCACCAGTGATTTGGTAATAGGGACAGGGTTAGGCACCGGGGAGCTGTTTTTT.

The chain carries TRBV12-5 and TRBJ2-6; TRBD1 matches 11 bases. In germline, CDR1 is LGHNT, CDR2 FRNRAP. This CDR3 has 19 amino acids. The J segment lost 4 bases and the V segment lost 0 bases, leaving 8 bases of the junction unmatched. For the CDR3, the DNA is TGTGCTAGTGGTTTGGTAACCGGACAGGGGGCGTCCGGGGCCAACGTCCTGACTTTC. It codes for CASGLVTGQGASGANVLTF.

The rearrangement joins TRBV23-1 to TRBJ1-5; D is ambiguous. TRBV23-1 is classed as an ORF, of uncertain function. This CDR3 has 12 residues. The ends were cut back, 9 bases at V and 0 bases at J, with 6 bases in the middle. CDR3: CASRFSNQPQHF. CDR3 DNA: TGCGCCAGTCGGTTTAGCAATCAGCCCCAGCATTTT.